Here is one T cell receptor (beta chain) with its context. The CDR3 has 13 residues. CDR1 is MDHEN, CDR2 SYDVKM, per germline. V lost 8 bases and J 1 base, leaving 9 bases between the germline ends. These data originate in a study of control samples from healthy donors and cancer patients. This table comes from immunoSEQ multiplex PCR, and its TCRdb copy is limited to in-frame clones, with some not included. Of about 80,000 clones in the sample, roughly 89% were seen once. The sample was blood. The TCR sequence derives from a man aged 50 to 59 in good health. This chain uses TRBV28 with TRBJ1-5; possible D gene TRBD1, 5 bases. This CDR3 reads CASGAGSNQPQHF. DNA for the CDR3: TGTGCCAGCGGGGCAGGAAGCAATCAGCCCCAGCATTTT. The variable domain in full, completed from reference TRBV28 and TRBJ1-5, reads DVKVTQSSRYLVKRTGEKVFLECVQDMDHENMFWYRQDPGLGLRLIYFSYDVKMKEKGDIPEGYSVSREKKERFSLILESASTNQTSMYLCASGAGSNQPQHFGDGTRLSIL.